This T cell receptor (beta chain) was recovered during a study of cytomegalovirus exposure and HLA in healthy donors (TCRdb year 2017). Background for the entire study: A later analysis indicated that the 120 validation repertoires were generated on the platform also employed for the roughly 650 repertoires of the first cohort. In addition to the first cohort of hundreds of subjects, a separate validation cohort of over 90 different subjects was used. The study aimed to test whether cataloging public T cell receptors could reveal signatures of past pathogen exposure. To predict cytomegalovirus infection status, the study brought together high-throughput TCR immunosequencing, statistical association of individual TCRs with disease status, and machine learning.

The protocol used for the library was the immunoSEQ multiplex PCR assay. From the authors' description of their analysis: A statistical classification framework was built to diagnose cytomegalovirus status from the catalog of TCR beta chain sequences. Held by TCRdb, this immuneACCESS table contains in-frame sequences only and omits some clones. Under half of the omission traces to an unresolved V gene where checked; the cause of the rest is unknown. The V and J calls and clone size come from that table; D and trimming were worked out from the DNA. Within this sample are some 320,000 clones, with around 90% of them counted one time only. Together, the top ten hold more than 0.9% of the sample. Study-wide conclusions, independent of this receptor: The study gave a list of about 160 TCR beta chains associated with cytomegalovirus. The authors suggested that the approach could potentially be generalized to other disease states and immunological phenotypes. Three of the identified cytomegalovirus-associated TCR beta chains were confirmed in vitro to be specific for cytomegalovirus antigens. In a later analysis, TCRs clustered in the first cohort were found to also tend to co-occur in the 120 validation repertoires, with 90% to 95% of cluster scores above 0. A later analysis lacked HLA typing for the validation cohort, so it scored co-occurrence in that cohort across all 120 or so repertoires. Most TCR sequences were observed very rarely across donors, whereas some public TCRs were present in many individuals. The classifier was reported to diagnose cytomegalovirus status with high specificity and sensitivity in both the original and validation cohorts.

Relative to germline, V is missing 3 bases and J is missing 10 bases, with 11 bases of the junction outside any gene match. The germline V gene gives CDR1 as KGHSH and CDR2 as LQKENI. The CDR3, from cysteine to phenylalanine, totals 15 residues. The CDR3 DNA has 45 bases and is translated from base 1. Separate from the approximately 670-subject first cohort, the validation cohort of 95 to 150 subjects was the group to which the donors belonged. A single count supports this clone. There is no known antigen for this receptor. Base quality data are lacking; no much larger clone is found one base away. Sequenced: PBMCs. This chain is built from TRBV18 and TRBJ2-1; 8 of the junction bases match TRBD2. The receptor was derived from a woman aged 30 to 39 in good health and CMV-seropositive. The sequenced DNA: TGTGCCAGCTCACCGGTAGCGGGACCGGTAAACGAGCAGTTCTTC. Protein translation: CASSPVAGPVNEQFF.